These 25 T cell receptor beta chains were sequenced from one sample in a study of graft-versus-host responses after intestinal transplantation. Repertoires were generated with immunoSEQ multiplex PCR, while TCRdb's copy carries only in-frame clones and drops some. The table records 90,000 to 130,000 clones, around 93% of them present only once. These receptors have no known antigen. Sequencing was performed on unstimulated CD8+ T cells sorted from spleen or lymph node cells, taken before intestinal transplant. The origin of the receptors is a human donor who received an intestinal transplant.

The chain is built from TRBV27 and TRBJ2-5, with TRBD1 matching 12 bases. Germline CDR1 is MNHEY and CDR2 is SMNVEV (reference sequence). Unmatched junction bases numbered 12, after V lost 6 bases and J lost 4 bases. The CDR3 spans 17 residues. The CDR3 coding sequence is TGTGCCAGCAGCCAAACGCCGGGACAGGGGGCGCGAGAGACCCAGTACTTC. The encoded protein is CASSQTPGQGARETQYF.

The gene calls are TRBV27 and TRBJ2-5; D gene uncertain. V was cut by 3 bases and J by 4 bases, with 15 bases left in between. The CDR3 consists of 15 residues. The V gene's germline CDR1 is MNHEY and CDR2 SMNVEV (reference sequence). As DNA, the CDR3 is TGTGCCAGCAGTTTGTTAGGTAGGGTCCGAGAGACCCAGTACTTC. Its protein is CASSLLGRVRETQYF.

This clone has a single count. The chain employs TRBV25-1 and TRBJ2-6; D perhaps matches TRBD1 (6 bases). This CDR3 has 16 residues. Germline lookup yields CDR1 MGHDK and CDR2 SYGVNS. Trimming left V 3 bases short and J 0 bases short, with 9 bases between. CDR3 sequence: CASSDYRVSGANVLTF. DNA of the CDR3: TGTGCCAGCAGTGACTACAGGGTCTCTGGGGCCAACGTCCTGACTTTC.

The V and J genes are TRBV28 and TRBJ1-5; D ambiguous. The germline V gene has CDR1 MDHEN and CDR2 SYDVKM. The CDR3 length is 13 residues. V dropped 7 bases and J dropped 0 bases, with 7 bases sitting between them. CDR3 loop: CASIQYSNQPQHF. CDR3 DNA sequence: TGTGCCAGCATCCAGTATAGCAATCAGCCCCAGCATTTT.

CDR3 region: CASRGDTQYF. CDR3 coding DNA: TGTGCCAGCAGGGGAGATACGCAGTATTTT. The rearrangement uses TRBV6-5 and TRBJ2-3; the D is unclear. V lost 6 bases to trimming and J lost 5 bases, with 3 bases between them. The CDR3 runs 10 residues. The V gene's germline CDR1 is MNHEY and CDR2 SVGAGI.

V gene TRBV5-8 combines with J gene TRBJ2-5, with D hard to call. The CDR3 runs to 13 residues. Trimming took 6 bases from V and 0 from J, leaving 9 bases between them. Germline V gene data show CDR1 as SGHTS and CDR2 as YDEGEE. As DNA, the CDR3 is TGTGCCAGCAAATTGGGATACCAAGAGACCCAGTACTTC. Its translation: CASKLGYQETQYF. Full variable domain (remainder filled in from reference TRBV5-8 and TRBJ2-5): EAGVTQSPTHLIKTRGQQATLRCSPISGHTSVYWYQQALGLGLQFLLWYDEGEERNRGNFPPRFSGRQFPNYSSELNVNALELEDSALYLCASKLGYQETQYFGPGTRLLVL.

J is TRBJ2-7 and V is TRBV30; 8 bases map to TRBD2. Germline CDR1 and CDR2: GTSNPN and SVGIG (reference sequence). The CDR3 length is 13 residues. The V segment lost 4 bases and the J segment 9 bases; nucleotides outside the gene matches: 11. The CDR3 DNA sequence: TGTGCCTGGAACCGGGAGGGGATGGGGGTGCAGTACTTC. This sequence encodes CAWNREGMGVQYF.

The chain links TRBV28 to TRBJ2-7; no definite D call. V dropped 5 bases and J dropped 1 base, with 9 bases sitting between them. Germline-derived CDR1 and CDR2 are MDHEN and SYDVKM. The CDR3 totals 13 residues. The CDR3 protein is CASSDDNSYEQYF. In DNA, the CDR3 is TGTGCCAGCAGTGATGATAATTCCTACGAGCAGTACTTC.

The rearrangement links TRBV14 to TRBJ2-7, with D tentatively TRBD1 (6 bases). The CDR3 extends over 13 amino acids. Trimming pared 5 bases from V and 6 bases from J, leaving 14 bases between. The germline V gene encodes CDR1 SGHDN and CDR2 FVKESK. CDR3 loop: CASSVTGPAEQYF. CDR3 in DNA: TGTGCCAGCAGCGTAACAGGGCCTGCCGAGCAGTACTTC.

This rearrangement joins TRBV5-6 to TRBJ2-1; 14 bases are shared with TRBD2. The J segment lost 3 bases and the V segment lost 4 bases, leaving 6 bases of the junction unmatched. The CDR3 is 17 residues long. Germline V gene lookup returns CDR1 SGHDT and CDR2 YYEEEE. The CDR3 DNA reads TGTGCCAGCAGCCCGGGGACTAGCGGGAGCCGCTACAATGAGCAGTTCTTC. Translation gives CASSPGTSGSRYNEQFF.

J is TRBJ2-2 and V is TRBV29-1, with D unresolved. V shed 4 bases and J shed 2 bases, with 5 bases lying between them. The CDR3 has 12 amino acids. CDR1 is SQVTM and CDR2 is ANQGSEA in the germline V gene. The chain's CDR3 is CSVAANTGELFF. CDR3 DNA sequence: TGCAGCGTTGCCGCAAACACCGGGGAGCTGTTTTTT.

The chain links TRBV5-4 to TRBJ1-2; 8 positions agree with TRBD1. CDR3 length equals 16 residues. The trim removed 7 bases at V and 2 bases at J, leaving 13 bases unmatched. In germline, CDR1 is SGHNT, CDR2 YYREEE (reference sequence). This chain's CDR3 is CASGPGQGLGNYGYTF. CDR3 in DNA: TGTGCCAGCGGACCTGGACAGGGCTTAGGAAACTATGGCTACACCTTC.

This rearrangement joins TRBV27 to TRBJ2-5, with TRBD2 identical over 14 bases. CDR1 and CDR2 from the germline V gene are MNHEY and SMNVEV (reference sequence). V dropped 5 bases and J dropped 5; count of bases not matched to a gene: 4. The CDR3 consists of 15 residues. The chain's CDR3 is CASSRGLAGVETQYF. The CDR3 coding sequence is TGTGCCAGCAGTCGGGGACTAGCGGGAGTGGAGACCCAGTACTTC.

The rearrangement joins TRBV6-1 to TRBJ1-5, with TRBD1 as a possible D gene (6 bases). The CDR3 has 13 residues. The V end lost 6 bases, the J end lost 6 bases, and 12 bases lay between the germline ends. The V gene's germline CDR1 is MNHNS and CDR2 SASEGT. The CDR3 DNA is TGTGCCAGCAGAAGGGGGTTCGGTCAGCCCCAGCATTTT. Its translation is CASRRGFGQPQHF.

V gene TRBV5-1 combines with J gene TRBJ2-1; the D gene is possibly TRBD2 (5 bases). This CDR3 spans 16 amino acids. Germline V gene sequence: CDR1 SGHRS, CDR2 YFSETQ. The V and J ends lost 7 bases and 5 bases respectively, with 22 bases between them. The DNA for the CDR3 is TGCGCCAGCGGCGCCCTTACTAGTTTACTGCACAATGAGCAGTTCTTC. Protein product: CASGALTSLLHNEQFF.

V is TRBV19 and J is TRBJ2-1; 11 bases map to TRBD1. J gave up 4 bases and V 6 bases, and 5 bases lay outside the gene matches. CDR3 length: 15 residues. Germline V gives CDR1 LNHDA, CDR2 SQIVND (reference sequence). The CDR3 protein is CASRMGQGGYNEQFF. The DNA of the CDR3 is TGTGCCAGTAGGATGGGACAGGGGGGATACAATGAGCAGTTCTTC.

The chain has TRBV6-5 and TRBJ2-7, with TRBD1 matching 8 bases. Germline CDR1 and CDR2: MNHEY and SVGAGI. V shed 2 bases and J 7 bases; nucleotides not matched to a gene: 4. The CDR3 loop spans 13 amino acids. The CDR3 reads CASSYLRGQEQYF. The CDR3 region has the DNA TGTGCCAGCAGTTACCTCAGGGGGCAGGAGCAGTACTTC.

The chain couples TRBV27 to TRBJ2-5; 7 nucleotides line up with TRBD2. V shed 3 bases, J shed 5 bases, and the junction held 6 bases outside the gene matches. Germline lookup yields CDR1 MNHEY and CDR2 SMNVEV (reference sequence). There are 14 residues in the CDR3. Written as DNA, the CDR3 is TGTGCCAGCAGTTTCGGATCAGCGGGGGAGACCCAGTACTTC. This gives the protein CASSFGSAGETQYF.

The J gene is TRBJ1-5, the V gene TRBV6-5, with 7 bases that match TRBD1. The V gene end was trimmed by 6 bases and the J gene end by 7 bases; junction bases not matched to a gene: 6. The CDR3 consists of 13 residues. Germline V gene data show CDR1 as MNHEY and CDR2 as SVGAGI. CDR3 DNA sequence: TGTGCCAGCAGACGACAGGGTGGACAGCCCCAGCATTTT. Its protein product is CASRRQGGQPQHF.

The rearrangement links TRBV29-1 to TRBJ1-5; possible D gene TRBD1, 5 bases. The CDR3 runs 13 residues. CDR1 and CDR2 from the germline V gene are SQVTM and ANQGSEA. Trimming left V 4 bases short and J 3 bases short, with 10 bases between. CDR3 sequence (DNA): TGCAGCGTTGCCCCAGGGAACAATCAGCCCCAGCATTTT. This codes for CSVAPGNNQPQHF.

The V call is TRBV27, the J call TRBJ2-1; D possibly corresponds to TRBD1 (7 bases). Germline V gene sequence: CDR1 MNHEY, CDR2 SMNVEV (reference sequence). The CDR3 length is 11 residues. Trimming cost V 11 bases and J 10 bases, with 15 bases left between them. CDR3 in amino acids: CASQGGREQFF. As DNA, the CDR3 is TGTGCCTCCCAGGGGGGCAGAGAGCAGTTCTTC.

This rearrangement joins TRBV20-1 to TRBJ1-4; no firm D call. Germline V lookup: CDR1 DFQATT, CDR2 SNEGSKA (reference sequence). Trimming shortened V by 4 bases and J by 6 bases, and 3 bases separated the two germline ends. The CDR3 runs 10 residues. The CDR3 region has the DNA TGCAGTGCTATGGATGAAAAACTGTTTTTT. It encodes CSAMDEKLFF.

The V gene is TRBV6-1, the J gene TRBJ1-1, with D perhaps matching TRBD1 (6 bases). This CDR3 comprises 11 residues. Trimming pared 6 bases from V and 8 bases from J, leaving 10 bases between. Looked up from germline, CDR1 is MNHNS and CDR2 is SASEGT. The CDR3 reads CASSEGGEAFF. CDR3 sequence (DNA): TGTGCCAGCAGCGAGGGGGGGGAAGCTTTCTTT.

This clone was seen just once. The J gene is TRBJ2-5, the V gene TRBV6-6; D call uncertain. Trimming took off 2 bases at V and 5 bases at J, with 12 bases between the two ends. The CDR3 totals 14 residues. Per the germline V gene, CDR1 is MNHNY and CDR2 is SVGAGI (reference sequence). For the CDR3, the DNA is TGTGCCAGCAGTTACAGGGAACTTGCGGAGACCCAGTACTTC. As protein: CASSYRELAETQYF.

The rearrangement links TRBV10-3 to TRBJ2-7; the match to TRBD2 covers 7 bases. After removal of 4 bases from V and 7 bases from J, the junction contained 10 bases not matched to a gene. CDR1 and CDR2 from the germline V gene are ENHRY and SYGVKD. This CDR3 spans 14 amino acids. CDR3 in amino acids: CAISGSSGSLEQYF. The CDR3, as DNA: TGTGCCATCAGTGGGAGTAGCGGGTCATTAGAGCAGTACTTC.